Shown below are 20 T cell receptor beta chains from a single sample sequenced in a study of shared T cell receptors in the human thymus. Assay: immunoSEQ multiplex PCR; the TCRdb copy retains only in-frame clones and omits some. The sample yields roughly 710,000 clones, approximately 83% seen once. These data were likewise used in another study, on human thymus T cells.

Sequenced input: thymocytes. These receptors all stem from a girl less than two years old with a congenital heart defect.

V usage is TRBV5-1 and J usage is TRBJ2-6; D may be TRBD1 (6 bases). Looked up from germline, CDR1 is SGHRS and CDR2 is YFSETQ. The CDR3 extends over 21 amino acids. The ends were cut back, 3 bases at V and 1 base at J, with 26 bases in the middle. CDR3 loop: CASSSFQGQGILGSGANVLTF. Here the CDR3 DNA reads TGCGCCAGCAGCTCCTTCCAGGGTCAGGGGATCCTAGGATCTGGGGCCAACGTCCTGACTTTC.

In its sample, this clone was seen once. V and J are TRBV28 and TRBJ1-1; 8 bases align to TRBD1. CDR3 length equals 13 residues. V gave up 5 bases and J gave up 6 bases; unmatched junction bases: 5. Germline V gives CDR1 MDHEN, CDR2 SYDVKM. The CDR3 here is CASSPRTGSEAFF. Written as DNA, the CDR3 is TGTGCCAGCAGTCCACGGACAGGGTCTGAAGCTTTCTTT.

This chain uses TRBV6-1 with TRBJ2-7; possible D gene TRBD2, 6 bases. The CDR3 extends over 15 amino acids. In germline, CDR1 is MNHNS, CDR2 SASEGT. The germline V and J ends were trimmed by 6 bases and 4 bases, with 19 bases remaining between them. The CDR3 region has the DNA TGTGCCAGCAGACCCGGGACTCGATTTAATTACGAGCAGTACTTC. Translating it yields CASRPGTRFNYEQYF.

The chain recombines TRBV12-5 with TRBJ1-1, with D possibly TRBD1 on 5 matching bases. The CDR3 is 12 amino acids. V lost 6 bases and J 6 bases, leaving 11 bases between the germline ends. Germline V gene sequence: CDR1 LGHNT, CDR2 FRNRAP. The DNA of the CDR3 is TGTGCTAGTGGGCCTCCGGGGGCTGAAGCTTTCTTT. It translates to CASGPPGAEAFF.

With regard to this clone: One junction end disagrees with the germline gene, perhaps due to a read error. This sample also contains other DNA sequences that code for the same CDR3. The rearrangement links TRBV6-4 to TRBJ1-6; 7 bases match TRBD1. Germline V gene sequence: CDR1 MRHNA, CDR2 SNTAGT. The CDR3 has 16 amino acids. DNA of the CDR3: TGTGCCAGCAGCGAGACAGGGAGCTCCTATAATTCCCCCCTCCACTTT. Residues: CASSETGSSYNSPLHF.

The chain recombines TRBV6-5 with TRBJ1-2; TRBD1 matches at 10 bases. V shed 4 bases and J 3 bases; nucleotides not matched to a gene: 8. CDR1 is MNHEY, CDR2 SVGAGI, per germline. The CDR3 consists of 16 residues. The CDR3 is CASSSPTGTGDYGYTF. Here the CDR3 DNA reads TGTGCCAGCAGTTCACCCACTGGGACAGGGGACTATGGCTACACCTTC.

V gene TRBV2 combines with J gene TRBJ2-3; weak D call: TRBD1 (6 bases). V was pared by 4 bases and J by 3 bases, with 17 bases between. The CDR3 runs to 16 residues. Germline values: CDR1 SNHLY, CDR2 FYNNEI. In DNA form, the CDR3 reads TGTGCCAGCAGTGCGCGCCAAGGGGGTGAAACAGATACGCAGTATTTT. It codes for CASSARQGGETDTQYF.

The chain recombines TRBV5-1 with TRBJ2-3; D gene unclear. Germline V gene lookup returns CDR1 SGHRS and CDR2 YFSETQ. The CDR3 contains 15 residues. Trimming shortened V by 0 bases and J by 2 bases, and 10 bases separated the two germline ends. CDR3 sequence reads: CASSLGLPFTDTQYF. CDR3 in DNA: TGCGCCAGCAGCTTGGGACTCCCCTTCACAGATACGCAGTATTTT.

This rearrangement joins TRBV15 to TRBJ1-3, with 9 bases aligning to TRBD1. The junction had 2 bases not matched to a gene; V was cut back by 3 bases and J by 2 bases. The CDR3 covers 15 residues. Germline CDR1 and CDR2: LNHNV and YYDKDF (reference sequence). The CDR3 sequence is CATSRTGGAGNTIYF. CDR3 DNA sequence: TGTGCCACCAGCAGGACAGGGGGAGCTGGAAACACCATATATTTT.

A few counts support this clone. The rearrangement links TRBV5-5 to TRBJ2-5, with 7 positions matching TRBD1. Germline lookup yields CDR1 SGHKS and CDR2 YYEKEE (reference sequence). With V trimmed by 5 bases and J by 0 bases, 7 bases remained unmatched. The CDR3 length is 15 residues. This CDR3 is CASRPGQPYQETQYF. CDR3 nucleotides: TGTGCCAGCAGGCCGGGACAGCCGTACCAAGAGACCCAGTACTTC.

The chain recombines TRBV19 with TRBJ1-1; 9 bases line up with TRBD1. J was trimmed by 0 bases and V by 6 bases; bases with no gene match: 20. The length of the CDR3 is 20 residues. Germline CDR1 is LNHDA and CDR2 is SQIVND (reference sequence). The CDR3 loop reads CASSQKSLVGTGKVNTEAFF. The CDR3, as DNA: TGTGCCAGTAGCCAAAAATCCCTAGTGGGGACAGGGAAGGTGAACACTGAAGCTTTCTTT.

The CDR3 DNA follows: TGCAGCGCGACCCCTGGGGGGAACTATGGCTACACCTTC. Translating it yields CSATPGGNYGYTF. This chain connects TRBV29-1 to TRBJ1-2; TRBD1 is a possible D gene (5 bases). Germline CDR1 SQVTM, CDR2 ANQGSEA. The CDR3 loop spans 13 amino acids. With 7 bases removed from V and 2 bases from J, the gap between germline ends came to 14 bases.

This sequence joins TRBV7-9 and TRBJ1-3; no clear D gene. This CDR3 region has 17 residues. Trimming stripped 1 base from V and 0 bases from J, with 13 bases between. In germline, CDR1 is SEHNR, CDR2 FQNEAQ (reference sequence). Here the CDR3 DNA reads TGTGCCAGCAGCTTAGATGGGAGGGATAACTCTGGAAACACCATATATTTT. Translated: CASSLDGRDNSGNTIYF.

J is TRBJ2-2 and V is TRBV6-4, with TRBD2 matching 7 bases. The ends lost 6 bases at V and 2 bases at J; junction bases unmatched: 9. The CDR3 length is 16 residues. Germline V gene data show CDR1 as MRHNA and CDR2 as SNTAGT. CDR3 loop: CASSLRSGGNTGELFF. CDR3 sequence (DNA): TGTGCCAGCAGCCTTCGATCGGGGGGAAACACCGGGGAGCTGTTTTTT.

The chain uses TRBV28 and TRBJ1-2, with TRBD1 matching 10 bases. Germline-derived CDR1 and CDR2 are MDHEN and SYDVKM. After removal of 2 bases from V and 4 bases from J, the junction contained 7 bases not matched to a gene. The CDR3 spans 16 residues. CDR3 DNA: TGTGCCAGCAGTTTAGCTGTTCGGACAGGGGGCTATGGCTACACCTTC. This translates into CASSLAVRTGGYGYTF.

The gene calls are TRBV28 and TRBJ1-5; D is perhaps TRBD1 (6 bases). V gave up 8 bases and J gave up 4 bases, with 15 bases separating them. Germline V gene lookup returns CDR1 MDHEN and CDR2 SYDVKM. CDR3 length: 14 residues. CDR3 bases: TGTGCCAGCGCGGTAGGACAGTTTAATCAGCCCCAGCATTTT. Protein sequence: CASAVGQFNQPQHF.

The J gene is TRBJ1-6, the V gene TRBV2; unclear D gene. The V end was cut by 3 bases, the J end by 0 bases, with 12 bases between. Looked up from germline, CDR1 is SNHLY and CDR2 is FYNNEI. The CDR3 is made up of 17 amino acids. The CDR3 here is CASSDVPESSYNSPLHF. CDR3 sequence (DNA): TGTGCCAGCAGTGATGTACCAGAAAGCTCCTATAATTCACCCCTCCACTTT. The variable domain in full, completed from reference TRBV2 and TRBJ1-6, reads EPEVTQTPSHQVTQMGQEVILRCVPISNHLYFYWYRQILGQKVEFLVSFYNNEISEKSEIFDDQFSVERPDGSNFTLKIRSTKLEDSAMYFCASSDVPESSYNSPLHFGNGTRLTVT.

The chain employs TRBV14 and TRBJ1-5, with D unclear. Germline V lookup: CDR1 SGHDN, CDR2 FVKESK. There are 14 residues in the CDR3. Trimming pared 6 bases from V and 6 bases from J, leaving 15 bases between. The DNA of the CDR3 is TGTGCCAGCAGGGACTACCAAAGAACTCAGCCCCAGCATTTT. Amino acid sequence: CASRDYQRTQPQHF.

The chain recombines TRBV27 with TRBJ2-7; D might be TRBD1 (6 bases). This CDR3 contains 15 residues. Germline values: CDR1 MNHEY, CDR2 SMNVEV (reference sequence). With 2 bases removed from V and 3 bases from J, the gap between germline ends came to 14 bases. CDR3 bases: TGTGCCAGCAGTTTACGGGACATAAGAGGCTACGAGCAGTACTTC. It encodes CASSLRDIRGYEQYF.

The table lists this clone with a few counts. The chain is built from TRBV7-2 and TRBJ1-2; 9 nucleotides align to TRBD1. V lost 5 bases, J lost 7 bases, and 11 bases stayed unmatched. CDR3 length: 15 amino acids. Germline V gene data show CDR1 as SGHTA and CDR2 as FQGNSA. The CDR3 is CASSLTSDRGGGYTF. As DNA, the CDR3 is TGTGCCAGCAGCCTCACATCGGACAGGGGAGGTGGCTACACCTTC.